Following are 19 T cell receptor beta chains from one sample sequenced in a study of CD8 T cells in ankylosing spondylitis. Study conclusions and caveats: Blood of patients with ankylosing spondylitis appeared to be characterized by a TCR beta motif of eight highly homologous variants.

No antigen has been identified for these receptors. MiXCR, run by TCRdb on the 5' RACE reads, gives a single entry per CDR3 protein. The data show a few hundred thousand distinct CDR3 sequences, with around 24% seen just once and about 16% held by the top ten. The sample was blood, either unsorted or a sorted T cell fraction (not recorded which). The source is a male donor with ankylosing spondylitis.

The chain couples TRBV10-3 to TRBJ1-1, with a weak D call TRBD1 (6 bases). V lost 4 bases, J lost 8 bases, and 11 bases lay in between. The V gene's germline CDR1 is ENHRY and CDR2 SYGVKD. This CDR3 is 12 amino acids long. For the CDR3, the DNA is TGTGCCATCAGTGTGGCAGGGGAAGAAGCTTTCTTT. This translates into CAISVAGEEAFF.

V is TRBV12-3 or TRBV12-4 and J is TRBJ1-1, with TRBD1 matching 8 bases. This CDR3 is 15 amino acids long. J lost 1 base, V lost 5 bases, and 6 bases had no gene match. CDR3 nucleotides: TGTGCCAGCAGTCTCCCGACAGGGGCGAACACTGAAGCTTTCTTT. Translated: CASSLPTGANTEAFF.

The CDR3 sequence is CASSEYWGQYGYTF. CDR3 DNA: TGTGCCAGCAGTGAATATTGGGGGCAGTATGGCTACACCTTC. The genes are TRBV25-1 and TRBJ1-2; D is perhaps TRBD1 (6 bases). The CDR3 spans 14 residues. Germline V gives CDR1 MGHDK, CDR2 SYGVNS. Trimming cost V 0 bases and J 5 bases, with 10 bases left between them.

The V call is TRBV6-1, the J call TRBJ2-1; D gene unclear. V shed 5 bases and J shed 2 bases, with 7 bases lying between them. In germline, CDR1 is MNHNS, CDR2 SASEGT. The length of the CDR3 is 13 residues. CDR3 region: CASSPRTYNEQFF. CDR3 nucleotides: TGTGCCAGCAGTCCCCGGACCTACAATGAGCAGTTCTTC.

The chain is built from TRBV20-1 and TRBJ1-5; weak D call: TRBD1 (5 bases). Germline assignment: CDR1 DFQATT and CDR2 SNEGSKA (reference sequence). V was cut by 3 bases and J by 4 bases, with 13 bases left in between. This CDR3 is 14 amino acids long. CDR3: CSASSRAINQPQHF. The CDR3 nucleotides are TGCAGTGCTAGCTCCAGGGCGATTAATCAGCCCCAGCATTTT.

V gene TRBV24-1 combines with J gene TRBJ2-5; 9 bases map to TRBD1. The CDR3 has 18 amino acids. Looked up from germline, CDR1 is KGHDR and CDR2 is SFDVKD. V lost 0 bases, J lost 5 bases, and 12 bases stayed unmatched. The CDR3 nucleotides are TGTGCCACCAGTGATTTGGGGTGGAGGGACAGGGTCGCGGAGACCCAGTACTTC. Its protein is CATSDLGWRDRVAETQYF.

This clonotype has just a few counts. The J gene is TRBJ2-7, the V gene TRBV6-2 or TRBV6-3; D assignment may be TRBD1 or TRBD2 (5 bases each). The germline V gene encodes CDR1 MNHEY and CDR2 SVGEGT. This CDR3 region has 13 residues. V gave up 8 bases and J gave up 2 bases, with 13 bases separating them. The CDR3 nucleotides are TGTGCCAGCCACTGGGACGGAACCTACGAGCAGTACTTC. This gives the protein CASHWDGTYEQYF.

Only a few counts were recorded for this clonotype. The CDR3 protein is CATSRDRGQGETQYF. The DNA of the CDR3 is TGTGCCACCAGCAGAGATAGAGGTCAGGGGGAGACCCAGTACTTC. V gene TRBV15 combines with J gene TRBJ2-5; D is possibly TRBD1 (6 bases). This CDR3 has 15 residues. V was clipped by 0 bases and J by 5 bases, with 13 bases between them. Germline V lookup: CDR1 LNHNV, CDR2 YYDKDF (reference sequence).

V is TRBV6-1 and J is TRBJ1-1; TRBD1 aligns across 7 bases. Germline CDR1 reads MNHNS; CDR2 reads SASEGT. CDR3 length equals 15 residues. The V segment lost 4 bases and the J segment 5 bases; nucleotides outside the gene matches: 10. CDR3 coding DNA: TGTGCCAGCAGTGGGGACAGTCCATCTCTGACTGAAGCTTTCTTT. Amino acid sequence: CASSGDSPSLTEAFF.

CDR3 in amino acids: CASSLDLPYEQYF. CDR3 DNA sequence: TGTGCCAGCAGCTTAGATTTACCCTACGAGCAGTACTTC. The chain joins TRBV11-2 to TRBJ2-7; D not resolved. V was trimmed by 0 bases and J by 2 bases, leaving 5 bases between them. This CDR3 comprises 13 residues. In germline, CDR1 is SGHAT, CDR2 FQNNGV.

In its sample, this clonotype was seen a few times. The chain uses TRBV20-1 and TRBJ1-5, with 7 bases aligning to TRBD1. The V gene's germline CDR1 is DFQATT and CDR2 SNEGSKA (reference sequence). The junction had 14 bases not matched to a gene; V was cut back by 0 bases and J by 3 bases. The CDR3 runs 18 residues. CDR3 sequence (DNA): TGCAGTGCTAGAGATAGGTTGACAGGGAAAAGCGACAATCAGCCCCAGCATTTT. Its translation: CSARDRLTGKSDNQPQHF.

This clonotype has only a few counts. The rearrangement uses TRBV12-3 or TRBV12-4 and TRBJ2-1; 8 bases agree with TRBD2. The length of the CDR3 is 15 residues. The trim removed 6 bases at V and 7 bases at J, leaving 11 bases unmatched. The CDR3 region is CASSPGLAEKNEQFF. The CDR3 nucleotides are TGTGCCAGCAGCCCTGGACTAGCTGAGAAGAATGAGCAGTTCTTC.

This clonotype has a handful of counts. This chain connects TRBV29-1 to TRBJ2-1; the match to TRBD1 covers 9 bases. Germline trimming cut 7 bases from V and 8 bases from J; bases unmatched to any gene: 3. Germline-derived CDR1 and CDR2 are SQVTM and ANQGSEA. This CDR3 contains 11 residues. CDR3 amino acids: CSGDRAHEQFF. The DNA for the CDR3 is TGCAGCGGGGACAGGGCCCATGAGCAGTTCTTC.

This clonotype has only a few counts. This CDR3 is CASRHAVPLAGVGSYNEQFF. The DNA of the CDR3 is TGTGCCAGCAGGCATGCTGTCCCCCTAGCGGGAGTCGGCTCCTACAATGAGCAGTTCTTC. This chain links TRBV2 with TRBJ2-1; 10 nucleotides agree with TRBD2. Trimming cost V 6 bases and J 0 bases; bases outside gene matches: 17. CDR1 is SNHLY and CDR2 is FYNNEI in the germline V gene. The CDR3 is 20 amino acids.

V and J are TRBV19 and TRBJ2-3; no definite D call. The CDR3 contains 14 residues. V shed 3 bases and J shed 2 bases, with 9 bases lying between them. CDR1 is LNHDA, CDR2 SQIVND, per germline (reference sequence). CDR3 nucleotides: TGTGCCAGTAGTATGAGACAAATCACAGATACGCAGTATTTT. Amino acid sequence: CASSMRQITDTQYF.

The chain is built from TRBV27 and TRBJ2-4, with D perhaps TRBD1 or TRBD2 (5 bases each). Germline V CDR1 and CDR2: MNHEY, SMNVEV (reference sequence). The CDR3 covers 16 residues. Deletions cut 1 base from V and 0 bases from J, with 10 bases between. DNA of the CDR3: TGTGCCAGCAGTTTATTGGGACCTATAGCCAAAAACATTCAGTACTTC. Amino acids: CASSLLGPIAKNIQYF.

V and J are TRBV7-2 and TRBJ2-3; tentative D call: TRBD2 (6 bases). The germline V and J ends were trimmed by 4 bases and 2 bases, with 13 bases remaining between them. CDR3 size: 15 residues. In germline, CDR1 is SGHTA, CDR2 FQGNSA. For the CDR3, the DNA is TGTGCCAGCAGCTACAGACTAGGAAACACAGATACGCAGTATTTT. Amino acids: CASSYRLGNTDTQYF.

This clonotype turned up a few times. V is TRBV12-3 or TRBV12-4 and J is TRBJ2-1, with unresolved D. With 6 bases removed from V and 7 bases from J, the gap between germline ends came to 16 bases. CDR3 length equals 14 residues. This CDR3 reads CASSHSIIPNEQFF. The CDR3 DNA sequence: TGTGCCAGCAGCCACTCGATTATTCCGAATGAGCAGTTCTTC.

The rearrangement links TRBV30 to TRBJ2-1, with TRBD2 matching over 7 bases. The CDR3 sequence is 14 residues long. Germline-derived CDR1 and CDR2 are GTSNPN and SVGIG (reference sequence). Trimming removed 2 bases from V and 9 bases from J; junction bases left unmatched: 10. This CDR3 is CAWSTGGSHSEQFF. CDR3 nucleotide sequence: TGTGCCTGGAGTACTGGCGGGAGTCATAGTGAGCAGTTCTTC. The full variable domain, in which reference TRBV30 and TRBJ2-1 provide the parts outside the CDR3, is SQTIHQWPATLVQPVGSPLSLECTVEGTSNPNLYWYRQAAGRGLQLLFYSVGIGQISSEVPQNLSASRPQDRQFILSSKKLLLSDSGFYLCAWSTGGSHSEQFFGPGTRLTVL.